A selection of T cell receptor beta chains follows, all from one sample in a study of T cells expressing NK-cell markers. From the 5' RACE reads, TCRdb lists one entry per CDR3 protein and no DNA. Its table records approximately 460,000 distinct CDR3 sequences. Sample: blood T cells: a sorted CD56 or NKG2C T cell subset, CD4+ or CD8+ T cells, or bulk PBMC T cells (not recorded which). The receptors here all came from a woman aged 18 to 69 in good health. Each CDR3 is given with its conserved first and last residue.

CDR3 protein: CASSLQGLGAFF
J gene: TRBJ1-1
V gene: TRBV7-2

CDR3 protein: CSAEIQGGLTRGANVLTF
J gene: TRBJ2-6
V gene: TRBV20-1

CDR3 protein: CASSLGQVNTGELFF
J gene: TRBJ2-2
V gene: TRBV28

CDR3 protein: CASSLSSRDLMNTEAFF
J gene: TRBJ1-1
V gene: TRBV27

CDR3 protein: CASSGSGTVYGYTF
J gene: TRBJ1-2
V gene: TRBV5-1

CDR3 protein: CASSERDSSFGYTF
J gene: TRBJ1-2
V gene: TRBV9

CDR3 protein: CSARDQSFGLVWVNTEAFF
J gene: TRBJ1-1
V gene: TRBV20-1

CDR3 protein: CASTDGGAIWNEQFF
J gene: TRBJ2-1
V gene: TRBV19

CDR3 protein: CASSFPLGTSGRLTGELFF
J gene: TRBJ2-2
V gene: TRBV28

CDR3 protein: CSARALAGGKQETQYF
J gene: TRBJ2-5
V gene: TRBV20-1

CDR3 protein: CSVRLDWGTGELFF
J gene: TRBJ2-2
V gene: TRBV29-1

CDR3 protein: CASSLKGDSSTGELFF
J gene: TRBJ2-2
V gene: TRBV14

CDR3 protein: CASRTGEGYGYTF
J gene: TRBJ1-2
V gene: TRBV7-8

CDR3 protein: CASSETGTGNTEAFF
J gene: TRBJ1-1
V gene: TRBV9

CDR3 protein: CASSEGGTLETQYF
J gene: TRBJ2-5
V gene: TRBV9

CDR3 protein: CSAPASGVDTQYF
J gene: TRBJ2-3
V gene: TRBV20-1

CDR3 protein: CASSLRGSSGSYQETQYF
J gene: TRBJ2-5
V gene: TRBV11-2

CDR3 protein: CASSPIRPPKNIQYF
J gene: TRBJ2-4
V gene: TRBV6-2/TRBV6-3

CDR3 protein: CASSLFGESYEQYF
J gene: TRBJ2-7
V gene: TRBV11-1

CDR3 protein: CASSSLAGGASYNEQFF
J gene: TRBJ2-1
V gene: TRBV7-3

CDR3 protein: CSAQGLAGGRSSYNEQFF
J gene: TRBJ2-1
V gene: TRBV20-1

CDR3 protein: CASSFGASGDEQFF
J gene: TRBJ2-1
V gene: TRBV5-1

CDR3 protein: CSARDASGMDREQFF
J gene: TRBJ2-1
V gene: TRBV20-1

CDR3 protein: CASSQDRKEETQYF
J gene: TRBJ2-5
V gene: TRBV12-3/TRBV12-4